This T cell receptor (beta chain) was identified in a study of blood T cell repertoires in COVID-19. Turning to the study itself: Both acute and convalescent COVID-19 samples were obtained from the United States, Italy and Spain.

This clone was seen more than once but under ten times. The CDR3 length is 16 residues. Trimming cost V 5 bases and J 2 bases, with 19 bases left between them. CDR1 is MNHEY, CDR2 SVGEGT, per germline. Using immunoSEQ multiplex PCR, the repertoire was profiled, and TCRdb retains in-frame clones only, with some absent. The sample has 150,000 to 200,000 clones; around 89% are singletons. Sequencing used peripheral blood. The clonotype comes from a human donor in a cohort sampled during active COVID-19. V is TRBV6-2 or TRBV6-3 and J is TRBJ2-7; TRBD1 might be the D (5 bases). The CDR3: CASSPDRQPLAYEQYF. The CDR3, as DNA: TGTGCCAGCAGTCCGGATCGACAGCCCCTTGCCTACGAGCAGTACTTC.